The present entry profiles one T cell receptor beta chain with its context. Cohort allocation depended upon clinical history that participants reported. Someone with COVID-19 had been met by exposed participants within 2 weeks before study entry. This specimen belongs to a study of blood T cell repertoires in COVID-19. Study-wide context: Sites across the United States, Italy and Spain contributed samples from acute and convalescent COVID-19. T cells, B-cell-depleted T cells, or PBMCs supplied cDNA or gDNA.

Only in-frame clones appear in the TCRdb table, and some are missing; sequencing was by immunoSEQ multiplex PCR. The sample carries 300,000 to 350,000 clones, more than 70% recorded once. The sample taken for sequencing was PBMCs or T cells enriched from blood (not recorded which). This TCR was sampled from a woman aged 25 to 45 who had been exposed to COVID-19.

Here the CDR3 reads CASSAWTGGDEQYF. In DNA form, the CDR3 reads TGTGCCAGCAGCGCGTGGACAGGGGGCGACGAGCAGTACTTC. V usage is TRBV9 and J usage is TRBJ2-7; 11 nucleotides align to TRBD1. The CDR3 runs to 14 residues. Germline V CDR1 and CDR2: SGDLS, YYNGEE. With 3 bases clipped from V and 5 bases from J, the junction kept 4 bases outside the gene matches.